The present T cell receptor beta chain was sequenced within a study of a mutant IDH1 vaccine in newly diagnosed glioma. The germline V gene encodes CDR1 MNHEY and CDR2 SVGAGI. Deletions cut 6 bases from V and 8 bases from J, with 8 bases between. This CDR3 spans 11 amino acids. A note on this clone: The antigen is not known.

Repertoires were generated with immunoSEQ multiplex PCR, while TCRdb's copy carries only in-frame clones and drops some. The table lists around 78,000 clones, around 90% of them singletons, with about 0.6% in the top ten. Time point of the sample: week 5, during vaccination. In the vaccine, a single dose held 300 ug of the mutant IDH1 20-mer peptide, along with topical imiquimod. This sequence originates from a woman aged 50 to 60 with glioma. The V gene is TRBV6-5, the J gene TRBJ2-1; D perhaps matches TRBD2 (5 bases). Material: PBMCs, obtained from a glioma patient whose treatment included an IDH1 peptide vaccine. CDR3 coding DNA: TGTGCCAGCAGGTCTAGCTATGAGCAGTTCTTC. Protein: CASRSSYEQFF.